The next 30 T cell receptor beta chains were all read from a single sample in a study of identical twins. Via MiXCR, TCRdb re-called the 5' RACE reads, giving one row per CDR3 protein. The sample lists 520,000 or so distinct CDR3 sequences, 22% seen once, with roughly 0.9% in the top ten. The same data also contributed to another study, on T cells expressing NK-cell markers.

The material sequenced was CD4+ T cells sorted from blood. The receptor set was obtained from a woman between 18 and 30 years old in good health.

The CDR3 sequence is CASSLGDPRSQPQHF. The DNA of the CDR3 is TGTGCCAGCAGTTTAGGGGACCCACGAAGCCAGCCCCAGCATTTT. This chain links TRBV27 with TRBJ1-5; TRBD1 might be the D (5 bases). CDR1 MNHEY and CDR2 SMNVEV come from the germline V gene (reference sequence). V lost 2 bases and J lost 7, with 15 bases in between. The CDR3 contains 15 residues.

This clonotype was seen more than once but under ten times. The rearrangement joins TRBV10-3 to TRBJ2-5, with D perhaps TRBD2 (6 bases). Germline CDR1 and CDR2: ENHRY and SYGVKD. Trimming removed 8 bases from V and 5 bases from J, with 21 bases in between. The CDR3 extends over 15 amino acids. The CDR3 loop reads CAISSVDTSSETQYF. DNA for the CDR3: TGTGCCATCTCTAGTGTAGACACTAGCTCGGAGACCCAGTACTTC.

This chain joins TRBV6-5 and TRBJ2-1; possible D gene TRBD1, 5 bases. CDR3 length: 13 residues. From germline, CDR1 is MNHEY and CDR2 SVGAGI. Trimming removed 4 bases from V and 12 bases from J, with 16 bases in between. The CDR3 DNA sequence: TGTGCCAGCAGTTCTCACAGGAAAGTGGGGCAGTTCTTC. Translated, it gives CASSSHRKVGQFF.

Of note for this clonotype: It may be a read error: a sequence one base away is much more abundant. This chain uses TRBV2 with TRBJ2-6, with D possibly TRBD1 on 5 matching bases. The CDR3 sequence is 17 residues long. Germline values: CDR1 SNHLY, CDR2 FYNNEI. The CDR3 loop is CTSRVGSLSSGANVLTF. The CDR3 DNA reads as TGTACCAGCAGGGTCGGGTCGTTAAGCTCTGGGGCCAACGTCCTGACTTTC. The whole variable domain, remainder taken from reference TRBV2 and TRBJ2-6, is EPEVTQTPSHQVTQMGQEVILRCVPISNHLYFYWYRQILGQKVEFLVSFYNNEISEKSEIFDDQFSVERPDGSNFTLKIRSTKLEDSAMYFCTSRVGSLSSGANVLTFGAGSRLTVL.

The V and J genes are TRBV5-1 and TRBJ2-3; D ambiguous. The CDR3 has 16 amino acids. Germline V gene lookup returns CDR1 SGHRS and CDR2 YFSETQ. Deletions cut 0 bases from V and 2 bases from J, with 13 bases between. CDR3 bases: TGCGCCAGCAGCTTGGGGATGAGGAGAGACACAGATACGCAGTATTTT. Residues: CASSLGMRRDTDTQYF.

The rearrangement uses TRBV5-1 and TRBJ2-7, with TRBD1 as a possible D gene (8 bases). Germline lookup yields CDR1 SGHRS and CDR2 YFSETQ. Trimming took 2 bases from V and 7 from J, leaving 22 bases between them. The CDR3 extends over 16 amino acids. DNA of the CDR3: TGCGCCAGCAGCTTCTCACCCCCCGGACAGGGACTAGAGCAGTACTTC. It encodes CASSFSPPGQGLEQYF.

The table lists this clonotype with many counts. The V gene is TRBV12-3 or TRBV12-4, the J gene TRBJ2-3; D not certain. V lost 7 bases and J 3 bases, leaving 11 bases between the germline ends. CDR3 length: 13 amino acids. The CDR3 loop reads CASTDINTDTQYF. The CDR3 nucleotides read TGTGCCAGCACCGATATAAATACAGATACGCAGTATTTT.

This clonotype has just a few counts. The chain couples TRBV12-3 or TRBV12-4 to TRBJ1-2; the D is unclear. The CDR3 loop spans 13 amino acids. The V and J ends lost 1 base and 3 bases respectively, with 6 bases between them. The CDR3: CASSLVADYGYTF. In DNA form, the CDR3 reads TGTGCCAGCAGTTTAGTAGCAGACTATGGCTACACCTTC.

The chain couples TRBV11-2 to TRBJ1-2, with 8 bases matching TRBD1. V gave up 4 bases and J gave up 4 bases; unmatched junction bases: 20. The CDR3 extends over 19 amino acids. Germline CDR1 is SGHAT and CDR2 is FQNNGV. DNA of the CDR3: TGTGCCAGCAGCTCCCTCGGACAGGGCCATTTCGGTTATGGCTATGGCTACACCTTC. Its translation: CASSSLGQGHFGYGYGYTF. Full variable domain (missing parts from reference TRBV11-2 and TRBJ1-2): EAGVAQSPRYKIIEKRQSVAFWCNPISGHATLYWYQQILGQGPKLLIQFQNNGVVDDSQLPKDRFSAERLKGVDSTLKIQPAKLEDSAVYLCASSSLGQGHFGYGYGYTFGSGTRLTVV.

J is TRBJ2-2 and V is TRBV20-1, with no clear D. V was trimmed by 0 bases and J by 2 bases, leaving 7 bases between them. The germline V gene encodes CDR1 DFQATT and CDR2 SNEGSKA (reference sequence). CDR3 size: 14 residues. The CDR3 protein is CSARDLRNTGELFF. Here the CDR3 DNA reads TGCAGTGCTAGAGATTTGCGCAACACCGGGGAGCTGTTTTTT.

Ten or more counts support this clonotype. For the CDR3, the DNA is TGTGCCAGCAGCTTTAGGACAGGGGTTCTGGGCTACACCTTC. Protein: CASSFRTGVLGYTF. The genes are TRBV13 and TRBJ1-2, with TRBD1 identical over 9 bases. The CDR3 consists of 14 residues. The ends lost 3 bases at V and 8 bases at J; junction bases unmatched: 7. CDR1 PRHDT and CDR2 FYEKMQ come from the germline V gene (reference sequence).

The rearrangement uses TRBV7-9 and TRBJ2-1, with D perhaps given as TRBD1 or TRBD2 (6 bases each). CDR1 is SEHNR, CDR2 FQNEAQ, per germline (reference sequence). The CDR3 is 14 amino acids. Trimming removed 8 bases at V and 2 bases at J, with 13 bases between. Here the CDR3 reads CASGSGAAYNEQFF. CDR3 sequence (DNA): TGTGCCAGCGGGTCGGGGGCAGCCTACAATGAGCAGTTCTTC.

This clonotype was recorded at least ten times. V and J are TRBV20-1 and TRBJ2-7; D gene uncertain. This CDR3 spans 12 amino acids. V gave up 1 base and J gave up 3 bases, with 7 bases separating them. Germline-derived CDR1 and CDR2 are DFQATT and SNEGSKA (reference sequence). This chain's CDR3 is CSARVSFYEQYF. The CDR3 DNA reads as TGCAGTGCTAGAGTTTCCTTCTACGAGCAGTACTTC.

There are a few counts of this clonotype. The chain combines TRBV11-2 with TRBJ2-1, with D perhaps TRBD2 (5 bases). There are 12 residues in the CDR3. The germline CDR1 and CDR2 sequences are SGHAT and FQNNGV. V lost 5 bases and J lost 9, with 11 bases in between. Here the CDR3 reads CASSPTKSEQFF. The CDR3 nucleotides are TGTGCCAGCAGCCCGACTAAAAGTGAGCAGTTCTTC. The entire variable domain, with the rest obtained from reference TRBV11-2 and TRBJ2-1, is as follows: EAGVAQSPRYKIIEKRQSVAFWCNPISGHATLYWYQQILGQGPKLLIQFQNNGVVDDSQLPKDRFSAERLKGVDSTLKIQPAKLEDSAVYLCASSPTKSEQFFGPGTRLTVL.

This clonotype was seen only a few times. This chain links TRBV4-2 with TRBJ2-2; D remains unclear. V shed 2 bases and J shed 6 bases, with 10 bases lying between them. The CDR3 loop spans 14 amino acids. In germline, CDR1 is LGHNA, CDR2 YNFKEQ. This CDR3 is CASSQTWHSGELFF. The CDR3 region has the DNA TGTGCCAGCAGCCAAACCTGGCACTCCGGGGAGCTGTTTTTT.

This clonotype was picked up a small number of times. The J gene is TRBJ1-5, the V gene TRBV12-3 or TRBV12-4, with D perhaps TRBD1 (5 bases). V lost 5 bases, J lost 1 base, and 9 bases lay in between. This CDR3 contains 14 residues. The CDR3 region is CASSGHLSNQPQHF. Here the CDR3 DNA reads TGTGCCAGCAGTGGACATTTGAGCAATCAGCCCCAGCATTTT.

This chain connects TRBV9 to TRBJ2-1, with D possibly TRBD1 on 6 matching bases. Per germline, CDR1 SGDLS and CDR2 YYNGEE. Trimming left V 1 base short and J 4 bases short, with 12 bases between. The CDR3 runs to 15 residues. For the CDR3, the DNA is TGTGCCAGCAGCGTATCAGGGGATTGGTACAATGAGCAGTTCTTC. Its protein is CASSVSGDWYNEQFF.

This clonotype was observed a few times. V is TRBV11-2 and J is TRBJ2-1, with D unclear. The germline V gene encodes CDR1 SGHAT and CDR2 FQNNGV. V lost 6 bases and J lost 1, with 16 bases in between. The CDR3 length is 16 residues. CDR3: CASRSLTVPSYNEQFF. The CDR3 nucleotides are TGTGCCAGCAGAAGTTTGACCGTACCGTCCTACAATGAGCAGTTCTTC.

This clonotype was counted between two and nine times. The V and J genes are TRBV20-1 and TRBJ2-5, with TRBD2 as a possible D gene (6 bases). CDR1 is DFQATT, CDR2 SNEGSKA, per germline (reference sequence). V was pared by 5 bases and J by 2 bases, with 18 bases between. The CDR3 totals 15 residues. CDR3 residues: CSACDLAAGQETQYF. CDR3 nucleotides: TGCAGTGCTTGTGACTTGGCCGCGGGGCAAGAGACCCAGTACTTC.

The V and J genes are TRBV9 and TRBJ2-2; possible D gene TRBD2, 6 bases. The germline V gene has CDR1 SGDLS and CDR2 YYNGEE. Trimming left V 1 base short and J 5 bases short, with 12 bases between. This CDR3 has 15 amino acids. The CDR3 sequence is CASSVWRGLTGELFF. CDR3 in DNA: TGTGCCAGCAGCGTATGGAGGGGCCTAACCGGGGAGCTGTTTTTT.

Comment on this clonotype: An end of the junction differs from the germline gene, which may be a read error. The chain combines TRBV12-3 or TRBV12-4 with TRBJ1-1, with D maybe TRBD1 (6 bases). The CDR3 sequence is 15 residues long. For the CDR3, the DNA is TGTGCCAGCAGATTAGGGGGGCAGGGAGTCGCTGAAGCTTTCTTT. This codes for CASRLGGQGVAEAFF.

The V call is TRBV9, the J call TRBJ2-2, with D uncertain. V gave up 7 bases and J gave up 4 bases, with 17 bases separating them. CDR1 and CDR2 (germline): SGDLS, YYNGEE. CDR3 length: 15 amino acids. In DNA form, the CDR3 reads TGTGCCAGCGGTACTGGTACGGCATTCACCGGGGAGCTGTTTTTT. Protein sequence: CASGTGTAFTGELFF.

This clonotype was observed many times. The chain uses TRBV7-2 and TRBJ2-1; D uncertain. The CDR3 loop spans 13 amino acids. V shed 5 bases and J shed 7 bases, with 12 bases lying between them. CDR1 and CDR2 (germline): SGHTA, FQGNSA. The CDR3 protein is CASSPPGRNEQFF. Written as DNA, the CDR3 is TGTGCCAGCAGCCCGCCGGGCAGGAATGAGCAGTTCTTC.

The J gene is TRBJ2-5, the V gene TRBV5-5, with 9 bases fitting TRBD1. Germline loops: CDR1 SGHKS, CDR2 YYEKEE (reference sequence). V dropped 3 bases and J dropped 3; count of bases not matched to a gene: 3. This CDR3 region has 14 residues. Here the CDR3 reads CASSSRTGEETQYF. In DNA, the CDR3 is TGTGCCAGCAGCTCCCGGACAGGGGAAGAGACCCAGTACTTC. The whole variable domain, filled in from reference TRBV5-5 and TRBJ2-5, reads DAGVTQSPTHLIKTRGQQVTLRCSPISGHKSVSWYQQVLGQGPQFIFQYYEKEERGRGNFPDRFSARQFPNYSSELNVNALLLGDSALYLCASSSRTGEETQYFGPGTRLLVL.

This clonotype appeared a few times. The chain is built from TRBV7-7 and TRBJ2-5; 8 bases map to TRBD2. After removal of 5 bases from V and 2 bases from J, the junction contained 7 bases not matched to a gene. CDR3 length equals 15 residues. The germline V gene has CDR1 SSHAT and CDR2 FNYEAQ (reference sequence). The chain's CDR3 is CASSPSGRGQETQYF. The CDR3 DNA reads as TGTGCCAGCAGCCCCAGCGGGAGAGGGCAAGAGACCCAGTACTTC.

This clonotype showed up just a few times. The chain carries TRBV20-1 and TRBJ2-1; D not certain. The CDR3 is made up of 11 amino acids. Trimming pared 6 bases from V and 15 bases from J, leaving 18 bases between. Germline V gene lookup returns CDR1 DFQATT and CDR2 SNEGSKA (reference sequence). The CDR3 DNA reads TGCAGTGCGACCTTGGTCTCGAGCCGGTTCTTC. This sequence encodes CSATLVSSRFF.

V gene TRBV6-5 combines with J gene TRBJ1-1, with D hard to call. CDR1 and CDR2 (germline): MNHEY, SVGAGI. Between the trimmed V and J ends, which lost 8 bases and 1 base, there was a span of 8 bases. The CDR3 runs 12 residues. The CDR3 coding sequence is TGTGCCAGCCAGCGCGGGAACACTGAAGCTTTCTTT. It translates to CASQRGNTEAFF.

V gene TRBV5-4 combines with J gene TRBJ2-5; possible D gene TRBD2, 6 bases. CDR1 is SGHNT, CDR2 YYREEE, per germline (reference sequence). Trimming cost V 4 bases and J 3 bases, with 13 bases left between them. The CDR3 has 14 residues. The CDR3 region has the DNA TGTGCCAGCAGCCCGGGACTGGAGAAAGAGACCCAGTACTTC. This gives the protein CASSPGLEKETQYF.

The sample holds a few counts of this clonotype. The chain combines TRBV3-1 with TRBJ2-7, with TRBD1 identical over 7 bases. Germline CDR1 is LGHDT and CDR2 is YNNKEL (reference sequence). CDR3 size: 15 residues. J was trimmed by 4 bases and V by 0 bases; bases with no gene match: 6. DNA for the CDR3: TGTGCCAGCAGCCAAGATAGACAGGGATATTACGAGCAGTACTTC. This encodes CASSQDRQGYYEQYF.

This sequence joins TRBV29-1 and TRBJ2-1; TRBD2 matches 10 bases. The CDR3 runs to 14 residues. The germline gives CDR1 SQVTM, CDR2 ANQGSEA. The junction had 3 bases not matched to a gene; V was cut back by 3 bases and J by 4 bases. DNA of the CDR3: TGCAGCGTTGATTCGACTAGCGGGTACAATGAGCAGTTCTTC. This codes for CSVDSTSGYNEQFF.